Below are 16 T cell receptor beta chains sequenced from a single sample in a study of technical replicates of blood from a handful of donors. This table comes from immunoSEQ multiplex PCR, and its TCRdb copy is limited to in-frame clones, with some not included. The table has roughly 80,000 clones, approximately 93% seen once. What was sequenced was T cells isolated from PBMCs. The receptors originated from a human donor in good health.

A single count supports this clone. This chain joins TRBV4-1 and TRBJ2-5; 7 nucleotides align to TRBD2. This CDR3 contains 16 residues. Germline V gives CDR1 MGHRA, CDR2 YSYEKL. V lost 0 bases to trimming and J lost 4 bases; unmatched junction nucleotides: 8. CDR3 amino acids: CASSQDVIAGRETQYF. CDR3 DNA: TGCGCCAGCAGCCAAGATGTAATAGCGGGCCGAGAGACCCAGTACTTC.

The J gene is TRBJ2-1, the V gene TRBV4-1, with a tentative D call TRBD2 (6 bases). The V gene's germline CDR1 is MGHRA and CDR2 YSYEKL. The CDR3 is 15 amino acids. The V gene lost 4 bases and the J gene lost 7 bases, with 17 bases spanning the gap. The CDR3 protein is CASSPWVQEGNEQFF. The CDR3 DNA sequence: TGCGCCAGCAGCCCGTGGGTCCAGGAGGGGAATGAGCAGTTCTTC.

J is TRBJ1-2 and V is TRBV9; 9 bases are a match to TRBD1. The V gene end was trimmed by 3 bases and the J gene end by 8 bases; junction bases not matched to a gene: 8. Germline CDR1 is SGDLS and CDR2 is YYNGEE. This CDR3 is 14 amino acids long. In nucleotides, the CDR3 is TGTGCCAGCAGCGGGGGACAGGGAGGAAAGGGCTACACCTTC. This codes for CASSGGQGGKGYTF. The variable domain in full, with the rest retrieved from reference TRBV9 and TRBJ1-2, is DSGVTQTPKHLITATGQRVTLRCSPRSGDLSVYWYQQSLDQGLQFLIQYYNGEERAKGNILERFSAQQFPDLHSELNLSSLELGDSALYFCASSGGQGGKGYTFGSGTRLTVV.

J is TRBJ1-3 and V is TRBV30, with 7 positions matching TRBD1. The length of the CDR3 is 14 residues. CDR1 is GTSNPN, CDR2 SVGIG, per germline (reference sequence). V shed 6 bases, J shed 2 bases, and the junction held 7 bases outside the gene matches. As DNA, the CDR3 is TGTGCCTGTAACTCCGACAGGGCTGGAAACACCATATATTTT. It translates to CACNSDRAGNTIYF. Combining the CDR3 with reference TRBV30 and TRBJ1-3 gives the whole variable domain SQTIHQWPATLVQPVGSPLSLECTVEGTSNPNLYWYRQAAGRGLQLLFYSVGIGQISSEVPQNLSASRPQDRQFILSSKKLLLSDSGFYLCACNSDRAGNTIYFGEGSWLTVV.

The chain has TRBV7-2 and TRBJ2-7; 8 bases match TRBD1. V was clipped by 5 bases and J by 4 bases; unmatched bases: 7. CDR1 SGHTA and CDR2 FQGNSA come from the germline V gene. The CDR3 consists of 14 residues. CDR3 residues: CASSALQGGYEQYF. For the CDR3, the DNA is TGTGCCAGCAGCGCACTACAGGGGGGTTACGAGCAGTACTTC.

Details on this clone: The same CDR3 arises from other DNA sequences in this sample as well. DNA for the CDR3: TGTGCCAGCAGTTTAAACGGAGGCGAGACCCAGTACTTC. Encoded protein: CASSLNGGETQYF. The chain is built from TRBV27 and TRBJ2-5; weak D call: TRBD2 (5 bases). V lost 2 bases and J lost 5, with 9 bases in between. Germline V lookup: CDR1 MNHEY, CDR2 SMNVEV (reference sequence). The CDR3 length is 13 residues.

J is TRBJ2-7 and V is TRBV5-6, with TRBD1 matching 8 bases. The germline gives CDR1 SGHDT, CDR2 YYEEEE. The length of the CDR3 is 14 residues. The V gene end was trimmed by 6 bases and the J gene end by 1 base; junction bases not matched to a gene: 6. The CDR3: CASTRGQLSYEQYF. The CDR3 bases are TGTGCCAGCACCAGGGGGCAGCTTTCCTACGAGCAGTACTTC.

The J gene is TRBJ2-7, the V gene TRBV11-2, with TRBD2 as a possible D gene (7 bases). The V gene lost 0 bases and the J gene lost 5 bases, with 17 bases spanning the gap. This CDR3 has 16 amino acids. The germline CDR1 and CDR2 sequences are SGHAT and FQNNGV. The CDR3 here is CASSLEWGGGLDEQYF. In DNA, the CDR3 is TGTGCCAGCAGCTTAGAGTGGGGAGGGGGGTTGGACGAGCAGTACTTC.

CDR3 amino acids: CASSTLLAGGTGELFF. CDR3 nucleotide sequence: TGTGCCAGCAGCACTCTTTTAGCGGGAGGCACCGGGGAGCTGTTTTTT. The V and J genes are TRBV7-9 and TRBJ2-2; 10 bases are a match to TRBD2. This CDR3 is built from 16 residues. The V and J ends lost 5 bases and 4 bases, in that order; junction bases with no gene match: 7. Germline CDR1 and CDR2: SEHNR and FQNEAQ (reference sequence).

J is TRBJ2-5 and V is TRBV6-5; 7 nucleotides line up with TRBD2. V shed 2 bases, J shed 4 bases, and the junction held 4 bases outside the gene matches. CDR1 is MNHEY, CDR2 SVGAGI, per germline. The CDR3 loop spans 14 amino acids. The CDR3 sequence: CASSYGGEGETQYF. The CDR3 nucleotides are TGTGCCAGCAGTTACGGGGGGGAGGGAGAGACCCAGTACTTC.

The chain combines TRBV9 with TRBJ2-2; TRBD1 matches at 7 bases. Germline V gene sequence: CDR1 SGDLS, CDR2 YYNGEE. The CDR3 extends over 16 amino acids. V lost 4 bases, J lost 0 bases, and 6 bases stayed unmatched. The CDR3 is CASSPGGLTNTGELFF. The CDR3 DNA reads TGTGCCAGCAGCCCAGGGGGTTTAACGAACACCGGGGAGCTGTTTTTT.

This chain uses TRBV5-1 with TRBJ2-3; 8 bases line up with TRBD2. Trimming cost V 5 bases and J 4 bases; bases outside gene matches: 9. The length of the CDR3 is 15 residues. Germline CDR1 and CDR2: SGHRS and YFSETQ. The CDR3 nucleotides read TGCGCCAGCAGTTTTAACGGGAGGGCCCCAGATACGCAGTATTTT. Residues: CASSFNGRAPDTQYF.

CDR3 sequence (DNA): TGTGCCAGCAGTGAATTATCCAGCTACGAGCAGTACTTC. Translated, it gives CASSELSSYEQYF. This chain uses TRBV25-1 with TRBJ2-7; D ambiguous. CDR3 length: 13 residues. CDR1 MGHDK and CDR2 SYGVNS come from the germline V gene. V was trimmed by 1 base and J by 3 bases, leaving 7 bases between them.

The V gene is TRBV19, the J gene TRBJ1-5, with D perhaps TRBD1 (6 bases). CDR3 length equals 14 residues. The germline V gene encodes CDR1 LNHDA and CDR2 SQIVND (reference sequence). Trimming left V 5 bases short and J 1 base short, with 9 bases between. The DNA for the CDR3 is TGTGCCAGTAGTTCGCAGGGGAGCAATCAGCCCCAGCATTTT. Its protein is CASSSQGSNQPQHF.

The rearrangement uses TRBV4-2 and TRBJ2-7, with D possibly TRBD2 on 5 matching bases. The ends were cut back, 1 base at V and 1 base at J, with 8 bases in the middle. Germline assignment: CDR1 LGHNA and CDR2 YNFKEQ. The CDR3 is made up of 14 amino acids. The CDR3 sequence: CASSQARDSYEQYF. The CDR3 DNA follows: TGTGCCAGCAGCCAAGCTCGGGATTCCTACGAGCAGTACTTC.

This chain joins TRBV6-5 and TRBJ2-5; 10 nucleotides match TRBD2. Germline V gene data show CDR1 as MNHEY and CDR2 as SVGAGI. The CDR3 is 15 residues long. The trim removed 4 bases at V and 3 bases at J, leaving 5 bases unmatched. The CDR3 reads CASSFGLAVEETQYF. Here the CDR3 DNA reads TGTGCCAGCAGTTTCGGACTAGCGGTCGAAGAGACCCAGTACTTC.